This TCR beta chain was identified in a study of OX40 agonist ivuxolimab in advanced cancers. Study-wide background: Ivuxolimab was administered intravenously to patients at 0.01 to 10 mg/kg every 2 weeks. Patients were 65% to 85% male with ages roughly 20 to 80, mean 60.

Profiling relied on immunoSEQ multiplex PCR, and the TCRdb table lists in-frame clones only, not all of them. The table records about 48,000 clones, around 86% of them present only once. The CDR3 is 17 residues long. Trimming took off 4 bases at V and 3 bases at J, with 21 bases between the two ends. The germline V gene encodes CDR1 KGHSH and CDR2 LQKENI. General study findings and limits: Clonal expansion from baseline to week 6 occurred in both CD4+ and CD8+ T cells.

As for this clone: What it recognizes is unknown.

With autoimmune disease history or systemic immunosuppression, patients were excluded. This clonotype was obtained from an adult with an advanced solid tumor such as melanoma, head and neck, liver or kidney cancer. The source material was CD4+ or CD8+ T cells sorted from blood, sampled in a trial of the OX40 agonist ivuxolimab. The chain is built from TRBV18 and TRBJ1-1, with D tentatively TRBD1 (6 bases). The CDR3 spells CASSQRTGGEGYTEAFF. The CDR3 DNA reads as TGTGCCAGCTCACAGCGGACGGGGGGCGAGGGTTACACTGAAGCTTTCTTT.